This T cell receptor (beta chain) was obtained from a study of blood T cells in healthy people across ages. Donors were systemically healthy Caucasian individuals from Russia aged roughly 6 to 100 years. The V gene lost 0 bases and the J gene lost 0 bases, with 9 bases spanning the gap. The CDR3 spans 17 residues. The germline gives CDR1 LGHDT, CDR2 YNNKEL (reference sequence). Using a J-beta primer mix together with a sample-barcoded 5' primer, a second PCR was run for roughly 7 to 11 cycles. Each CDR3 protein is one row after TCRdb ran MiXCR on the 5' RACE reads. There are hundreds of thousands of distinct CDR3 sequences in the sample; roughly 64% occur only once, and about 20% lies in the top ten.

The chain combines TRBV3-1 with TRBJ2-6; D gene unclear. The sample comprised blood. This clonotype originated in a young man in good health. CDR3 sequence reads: CASSQELLISGANVLTF. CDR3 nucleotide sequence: TGTGCCAGCAGCCAAGAGCTCCTGATCTCTGGGGCCAACGTCCTGACTTTC.